Below, 16 T cell receptor beta chains from the same sample are listed, as sequenced in a study of blood T cell repertoires in COVID-19. TCRdb's table, derived via immunoSEQ multiplex PCR, lists solely in-frame clones and lacks some. The sample has around 250,000 clones, approximately 89% seen once. Sequencing was performed on peripheral blood. These receptors came from a woman aged 55-69 years who had recovered from COVID-19.

The chain links TRBV5-5 to TRBJ2-4; tentatively, D is TRBD1 (6 bases). From germline, CDR1 is SGHKS and CDR2 YYEKEE (reference sequence). The CDR3 totals 14 residues. The ends were cut back, 5 bases at V and 7 bases at J, with 16 bases in the middle. Here the CDR3 reads CASSPGQLENIQYF. The CDR3 nucleotides read TGTGCCAGCAGTCCCGGACAGCTTGAGAACATTCAGTACTTC.

This chain joins TRBV6-5 and TRBJ1-3, with TRBD1 as a possible D gene (5 bases). CDR1 is MNHEY, CDR2 SVGAGI, per germline. V lost 4 bases and J lost 2, with 12 bases in between. The CDR3 consists of 15 residues. In nucleotides, the CDR3 is TGTGCCAGCAGTTCCGACGGGGGGGCTGGAAACACCATATATTTT. Encoded protein: CASSSDGGAGNTIYF.

The chain employs TRBV12-3 or TRBV12-4 and TRBJ2-5; TRBD2 is a possible D gene (5 bases). The CDR3 spans 13 residues. Between the trimmed V and J ends, which lost 2 bases and 4 bases, there was a span of 8 bases. DNA for the CDR3: TGTGCCAGCAGTTTAATCGAGGGAGAGACCCAGTACTTC. Protein product: CASSLIEGETQYF.

In its sample, this clone was seen many times. The chain combines TRBV28 with TRBJ1-5; no clear D. The V and J ends lost 2 bases and 5 bases respectively, with 13 bases between them. The CDR3 runs 15 residues. Germline CDR1 MDHEN, CDR2 SYDVKM. The chain's CDR3 is CASSLRRVEYQPQHF. The CDR3 DNA follows: TGTGCCAGCAGTTTAAGGAGGGTGGAATATCAGCCCCAGCATTTT. Complete variable domain (other parts from reference TRBV28 and TRBJ1-5): DVKVTQSSRYLVKRTGEKVFLECVQDMDHENMFWYRQDPGLGLRLIYFSYDVKMKEKGDIPEGYSVSREKKERFSLILESASTNQTSMYLCASSLRRVEYQPQHFGDGTRLSIL.

Comment on this clone: Other DNA sequences within the sample encode an identical CDR3. The V call is TRBV11-2, the J call TRBJ2-7; 7 bases match TRBD1. V shed 4 bases, J shed 4 bases, and the junction held 7 bases outside the gene matches. Germline V gene sequence: CDR1 SGHAT, CDR2 FQNNGV. The CDR3 extends over 14 amino acids. In DNA form, the CDR3 reads TGTGCCAGCAGCTGGGACAGCGAACCTTACGAGCAGTACTTC. This gives the protein CASSWDSEPYEQYF.

This clone was observed a single time. The V gene is TRBV5-1, the J gene TRBJ2-2; no reliable D call. Germline CDR1 reads SGHRS; CDR2 reads YFSETQ. V was trimmed by 0 bases and J by 4 bases, leaving 4 bases between them. The CDR3 totals 13 residues. The CDR3 sequence is CASSLASTGELFF. In DNA, the CDR3 is TGCGCCAGCAGCTTGGCCAGCACCGGGGAGCTGTTTTTT.

The genes are TRBV19 and TRBJ2-5; D is ambiguous. V shed 5 bases and J shed 1 base, with 8 bases lying between them. This CDR3 contains 13 residues. CDR1 and CDR2 (germline): LNHDA, SQIVND (reference sequence). The CDR3 nucleotides read TGTGCCAGTAGTTTAGGCAGCCAAGAGACCCAGTACTTC. It is translated as CASSLGSQETQYF. Combining the CDR3 with reference TRBV19 and TRBJ2-5 gives the whole variable domain DGGITQSPKYLFRKEGQNVTLSCEQNLNHDAMYWYRQDPGQGLRLIYYSQIVNDFQKGDIAEGYSVSREKKESFPLTVTSAQKNPTAFYLCASSLGSQETQYFGPGTRLLVL.

The rearrangement uses TRBV5-1 and TRBJ1-6, with 10 bases fitting TRBD1. CDR1 SGHRS and CDR2 YFSETQ come from the germline V gene. This CDR3 is built from 16 residues. V was clipped by 0 bases and J by 9 bases; unmatched bases: 6. The CDR3 is CASSLETGGVGSPLHF. As DNA, the CDR3 is TGCGCCAGCAGCTTGGAGACAGGGGGCGTAGGTTCACCCCTCCACTTT. Using reference TRBV5-1 and TRBJ1-6 for the parts outside the CDR3, the full variable domain is KAGVTQTPRYLIKTRGQQVTLSCSPISGHRSVSWYQQTPGQGLQFLFEYFSETQRNKGNFPGRFSGRQFSNSRSEMNVSTLELGDSALYLCASSLETGGVGSPLHFGNGTRLTVT.

The J gene is TRBJ2-3, the V gene TRBV18; TRBD2 agrees at 11 bases. Trimming cost V 3 bases and J 3 bases; bases outside gene matches: 5. CDR1 KGHSH and CDR2 LQKENI come from the germline V gene. The CDR3 length is 16 residues. The CDR3 reads CASSPNSGGATDTQYF. CDR3 DNA: TGTGCCAGCTCACCGAATAGCGGGGGGGCGACAGATACGCAGTATTTT.

The V and J genes are TRBV4-1 and TRBJ1-5, with D perhaps matching TRBD1 (5 bases). This CDR3 contains 15 residues. Germline V gene sequence: CDR1 MGHRA, CDR2 YSYEKL. The V and J ends lost 3 bases and 7 bases respectively, with 16 bases between them. DNA of the CDR3: TGCGCCAGCAGCCAGACCGTTACAGGTGTCCAGCCCCAGCATTTT. This encodes CASSQTVTGVQPQHF.

The rearrangement joins TRBV5-1 to TRBJ1-3; no reliable D call. The V gene lost 0 bases and the J gene lost 5 bases, with 12 bases spanning the gap. The CDR3 contains 15 residues. Germline assignment: CDR1 SGHRS and CDR2 YFSETQ. CDR3 in amino acids: CASSLESPSRNTIYF. CDR3 DNA sequence: TGCGCCAGCAGCTTGGAAAGTCCTAGTCGAAACACCATATATTTT. The whole variable domain, remainder taken from reference TRBV5-1 and TRBJ1-3, is KAGVTQTPRYLIKTRGQQVTLSCSPISGHRSVSWYQQTPGQGLQFLFEYFSETQRNKGNFPGRFSGRQFSNSRSEMNVSTLELGDSALYLCASSLESPSRNTIYFGEGSWLTVV.

This sequence joins TRBV7-9 and TRBJ2-3, with TRBD2 matching 8 bases. Germline CDR1 SEHNR, CDR2 FQNEAQ (reference sequence). This CDR3 is 15 amino acids long. CDR3 DNA: TGTGTAACGTGGAGAGCGGGGGCTAGCACAGATACGCAGTATTTT. Translation gives CVTWRAGASTDTQYF.

The V and J genes are TRBV6-5 and TRBJ1-1; weak D call: TRBD1 (6 bases). Between the trimmed V and J ends, which lost 7 bases and 3 bases, there was a span of 12 bases. The CDR3 has 13 residues. The germline V gene has CDR1 MNHEY and CDR2 SVGAGI. The DNA for the CDR3 is TGTGCCAGCAAGACGACAGGCTACACTGAAGCTTTCTTT. Amino acids: CASKTTGYTEAFF.

Concerning this clone itself: An end of the junction does not agree with germline; a read error may underlie this. The chain recombines TRBV7-8 with TRBJ1-2, with D unclear. Germline values: CDR1 SGHVS, CDR2 FQNEAQ. CDR3 length: 12 amino acids. The CDR3 nucleotides read TGTGCCAGCAGCTTAGTCACGTCAGATTCACACTTC. The encoded protein is CASSLVTSDSHF.

The V call is TRBV6-5, the J call TRBJ2-1, with D possibly being TRBD2 (7 bases). Trimming pared 0 bases from V and 2 bases from J, leaving 11 bases between. Germline-derived CDR1 and CDR2 are MNHEY and SVGAGI. The CDR3 extends over 16 amino acids. CDR3 residues: CASSYSRGPTYNEQFF. In DNA, the CDR3 is TGTGCCAGCAGTTACTCGCGGGGGCCAACCTACAATGAGCAGTTCTTC.

The chain recombines TRBV9 with TRBJ2-2; 11 bases line up with TRBD2. V shed 2 bases and J 4 bases; nucleotides not matched to a gene: 7. The CDR3 covers 17 residues. Germline V gene sequence: CDR1 SGDLS, CDR2 YYNGEE. CDR3 in amino acids: CASSVALAGGGTGELFF. The CDR3 DNA follows: TGTGCCAGCAGCGTCGCCCTAGCGGGGGGTGGCACCGGGGAGCTGTTTTTT.